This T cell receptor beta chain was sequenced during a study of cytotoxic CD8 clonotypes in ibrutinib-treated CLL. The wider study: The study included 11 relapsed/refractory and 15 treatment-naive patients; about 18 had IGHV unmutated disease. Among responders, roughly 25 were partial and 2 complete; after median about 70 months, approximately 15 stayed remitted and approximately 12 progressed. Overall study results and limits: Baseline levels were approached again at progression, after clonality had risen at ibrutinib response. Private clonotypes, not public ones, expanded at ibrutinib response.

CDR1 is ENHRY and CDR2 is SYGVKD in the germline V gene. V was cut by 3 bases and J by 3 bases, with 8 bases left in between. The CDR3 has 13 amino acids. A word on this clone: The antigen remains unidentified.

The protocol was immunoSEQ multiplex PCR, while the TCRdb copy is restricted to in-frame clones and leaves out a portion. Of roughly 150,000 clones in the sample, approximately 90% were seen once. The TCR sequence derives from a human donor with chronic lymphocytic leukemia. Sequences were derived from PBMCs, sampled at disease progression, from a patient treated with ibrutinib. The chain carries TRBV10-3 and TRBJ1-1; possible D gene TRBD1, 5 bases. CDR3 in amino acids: CAISDRVDTEAFF. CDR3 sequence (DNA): TGTGCCATCAGTGACAGGGTCGACACTGAAGCTTTCTTT.